The clone carrying this TCR beta chain was observed at least ten times. Its specificity is unknown. These data are taken from a study of cytotoxic CD8 clonotypes in ibrutinib-treated CLL. Whole-study context: Of a cohort that held around 10 relapsed/refractory and some 15 treatment-naive patients, 17 to 18 were IGHV unmutated. The average sample held roughly 250,000 productive templates and tens of thousands of productive rearrangements. Study-level findings and limits: Upon ibrutinib response clonality rose, and upon progression it fell back toward baseline.

The method was immunoSEQ multiplex PCR; TCRdb's version includes in-frame clones alone and lacks a portion of them. In the table there are some 130,000 clones, about three quarters of which are singletons. Libraries of TCR beta were made from 2 to 2.5 micrograms of genomic DNA that came from cryopreserved PBMCs. The CDR3 extends over 13 amino acids. Germline CDR1 and CDR2: SEHNR and FQNEAQ (reference sequence). J was trimmed by 9 bases and V by 7 bases; bases with no gene match: 9. Sequenced here: PBMCs, sampled after 24 months of ibrutinib treatment. The chain joins TRBV7-9 to TRBJ2-5; 9 bases map to TRBD1. This TCR was recovered from a human donor with chronic lymphocytic leukemia. The CDR3 spells CASIRAGTGPQYF. CDR3 nucleotides: TGTGCCAGCATCCGGGCCGGGACAGGGCCCCAGTACTTC. Supplemented by reference TRBV7-9 and TRBJ2-5, the full variable domain reads DTGVSQNPRHKITKRGQNVTFRCDPISEHNRLYWYRQTLGQGPEFLTYFQNEAQLEKSRLLSDRFSAERPKGSFSTLEIQRTEQGDSAMYLCASIRAGTGPQYFGPGTRLLVL.